This entry describes one TCR beta chain. Its antigen is unknown. PBMC samples from each donor numbered at least one pre-ART and at least two post-ART. The data originate from a study of long-term antiretroviral therapy in people with HIV. Across the whole study: Collection dates of the earliest samples fall about a decade before the 2015 immediate-ART recommendation. Overall study findings and caveats: Blood dating 2004 to 2017 may reflect older ART regimens. HIV repertoires spanned tighter CDR3 length ranges than controls did.

Survey level was the resolution at which the v3.0 immunoSEQ assay ran. TCRdb's table, derived via immunoSEQ multiplex PCR, lists solely in-frame clones and lacks some. The table lists some 23,000 clones, around four fifths of them singletons. The specimen comprised unsorted PBMCs, sampled 1.1 years before starting antiretroviral therapy. The receptor comes from a woman in her thirties or forties with HIV.

The CDR3 DNA follows: TGCGCCAGCAGCTTTGAGCGGGAGGGGGCCAAAAACATTCAGTACTTC. Its protein product is CASSFEREGAKNIQYF. The chain uses TRBV5-1 and TRBJ2-4, with 10 bases fitting TRBD2. The CDR3 extends over 16 amino acids. Germline CDR1 reads SGHRS; CDR2 reads YFSETQ. Trimming took 2 bases from V and 1 from J; bases not matched to a gene: 3.